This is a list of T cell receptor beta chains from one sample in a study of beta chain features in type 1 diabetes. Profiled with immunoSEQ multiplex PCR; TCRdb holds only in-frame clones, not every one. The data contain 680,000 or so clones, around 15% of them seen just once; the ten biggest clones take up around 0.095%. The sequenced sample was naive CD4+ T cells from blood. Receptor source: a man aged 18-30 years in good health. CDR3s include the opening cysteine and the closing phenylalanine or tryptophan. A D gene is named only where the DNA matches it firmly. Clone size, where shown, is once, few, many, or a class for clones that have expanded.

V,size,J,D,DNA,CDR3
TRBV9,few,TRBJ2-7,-,TGTGCCAGCAGCGCGACAGACTACGAGCAGTACTTC,CASSATDYEQYF
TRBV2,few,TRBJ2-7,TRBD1,TGTGCCAGCAATGGACAGGGCCCGTCCTACGAGCAGTACTTC,CASNGQGPSYEQYF
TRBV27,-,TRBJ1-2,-,TGTGCCAGCAGTTTTGGCGGAAACTATGGCTACACCTTC,CASSFGGNYGYTF
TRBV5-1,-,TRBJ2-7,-,TGCGCCAGCAGCTCATTTTACGAGCAGTACTTC,CASSSFYEQYF
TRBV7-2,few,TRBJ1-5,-,TGTGCCAGCAGTTCCCCGGGGGCCCAGCCCCAGCATTTT,CASSSPGAQPQHF
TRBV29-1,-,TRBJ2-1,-,TGCAGCGTTGAAGATGCTGGACTCTCCTACAATGAGCAGTTCTTC,CSVEDAGLSYNEQFF
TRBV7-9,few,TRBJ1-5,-,TGTGCCAGCAGCTTACCGGGGGTAGAAGGCAATCAGCCCCAGCATTTT,CASSLPGVEGNQPQHF
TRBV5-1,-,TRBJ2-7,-,TGCGCCAGCAGGCGAGCTAGGGAACCACCCCACGAGCAGTACTTC,CASRRAREPPHEQYF
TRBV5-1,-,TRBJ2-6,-,TGCGCCAGCAGCTTGGACCCAGGGTCTGGGGCCAACGTCCTGACTTTC,CASSLDPGSGANVLTF
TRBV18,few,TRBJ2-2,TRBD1,TGTGCCAGCTCACCCGCACTCGGACAGGGTCACACCGGGGAGCTGTTTTTT,CASSPALGQGHTGELFF
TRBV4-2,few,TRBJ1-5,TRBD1,TGTGCCAGCAGCCGCAGGGGGCACGGGAATCAGCCCCAGCATTTT,CASSRRGHGNQPQHF
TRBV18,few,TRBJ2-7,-,TGTGCCAGCTCACCGTACAAAACCTACGAGCAGTACTTC,CASSPYKTYEQYF
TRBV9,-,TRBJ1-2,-,TGTGCCAGCAGCGTAGACCCCCAACCCAGGGTAATTCGTGGCTACACCTTC,CASSVDPQPRVIRGYTF
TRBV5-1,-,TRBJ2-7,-,TGCGCCAGCAGCTTGGGTGCCTACGAGCAGTACTTC,CASSLGAYEQYF
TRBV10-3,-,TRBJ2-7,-,TGTGCCATCAGGCTGGACAGCCAAGGGACCTACGAGCAGTACTTC,CAIRLDSQGTYEQYF
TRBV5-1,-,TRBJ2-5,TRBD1,TGCGCCAGCAGCTTCACCGGGACAGGACGTGGAGAGACCCAGTACTTC,CASSFTGTGRGETQYF
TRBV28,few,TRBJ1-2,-,TGTGCCAGCAGCCCCTGGGGGGGCATGGGGTATGGCTACACCTTC,CASSPWGGMGYGYTF
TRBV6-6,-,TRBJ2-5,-,TGTGCCAGCAGTGCAGGGCCAGAGACCCAGTACTTC,CASSAGPETQYF
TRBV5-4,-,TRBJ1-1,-,TGTGCCAGCAGCACGACACTCTCTGAAGCTTTCTTT,CASSTTLSEAFF
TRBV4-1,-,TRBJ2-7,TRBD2,TGCGCCAGCAGCCAACCCTCTAGCGGGAGTTACGAGCAGTACTTC,CASSQPSSGSYEQYF
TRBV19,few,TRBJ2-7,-,TGTGCCAGTAGCTTACTCAGGGGAAACTACGAGCAGTACTTC,CASSLLRGNYEQYF
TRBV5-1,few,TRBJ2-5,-,TGCGCCAGCAGCCTGCGGACTTACCAAGAGACCCAGTACTTC,CASSLRTYQETQYF
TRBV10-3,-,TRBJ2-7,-,TGTGCCATCAGTGATCAAGGACAGACCTACGAGCAGTACTTC,CAISDQGQTYEQYF
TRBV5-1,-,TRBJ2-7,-,TGCGCCAGCAGCTTGGTAGCGGGACAGGGTTCCCACGAGCAGTACTTC,CASSLVAGQGSHEQYF
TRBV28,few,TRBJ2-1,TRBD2,TGTGCCAGCAGTCCCCACCGCGGGGGAGGGAATGAGCAGTTCTTC,CASSPHRGGGNEQFF
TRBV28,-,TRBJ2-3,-,TGTGCCAGCAGTTTGCGCCAGAGGGCAGATACGCAGTATTTT,CASSLRQRADTQYF
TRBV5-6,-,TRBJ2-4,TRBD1,TGTGCCAGCAGCCCCAGGGGGCTGGAAAACATTCAGTACTTC,CASSPRGLENIQYF
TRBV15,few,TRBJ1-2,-,TGTGCCACCAGCAGGTCCGCAGGGTGGAGGGGCTACACCTTC,CATSRSAGWRGYTF
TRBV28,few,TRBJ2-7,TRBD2,TGTGCCAGCAGTAACCCAGCGGGAGGGCCCTACGAGCAGTACTTC,CASSNPAGGPYEQYF